These 29 T cell receptor beta chains came from one sample sequenced in a study of T cell responses to AZD1222 COVID-19 vaccine. Sequenced by immunoSEQ multiplex PCR; TCRdb stores in-frame clones only, minus some. The table has about 81,000 clones, roughly 84% seen once. Here the sequenced sample was peripheral blood, taken 28 days after the second AZD1222 dose. These receptors were taken from an adult who received the AZD1222 COVID-19 vaccine.

V usage is TRBV19 and J usage is TRBJ2-3, with D possibly matching TRBD2 (6 bases). The germline V gene encodes CDR1 LNHDA and CDR2 SQIVND (reference sequence). This CDR3 region has 14 residues. V was pared by 6 bases and J by 0 bases, with 10 bases between. The DNA for the CDR3 is TGTGCCAGTAGGGTCGGGACTAGCACAGATACGCAGTATTTT. It specifies CASRVGTSTDTQYF.

V gene TRBV18 combines with J gene TRBJ2-2; D unclear. Germline CDR1 and CDR2: KGHSH and LQKENI. The V and J ends lost 0 bases and 0 bases respectively, with 8 bases between them. This CDR3 region has 16 residues. The DNA of the CDR3 is TGTGCCAGCTCACCACCCTGGAGCTCGAACACCGGGGAGCTGTTTTTT. As protein: CASSPPWSSNTGELFF.

The chain is built from TRBV18 and TRBJ2-7; 8 bases match TRBD2. CDR1 is KGHSH, CDR2 LQKENI, per germline. CDR3 size: 17 residues. Trimming took 6 bases from V and 5 from J; bases not matched to a gene: 18. The CDR3 here is CASSQALPSGRSNEQYF. The DNA for the CDR3 is TGTGCCAGCTCCCAAGCTCTCCCAAGCGGGAGATCCAACGAGCAGTACTTC.

The chain uses TRBV19 and TRBJ1-6; the match to TRBD1 covers 10 bases. V dropped 8 bases and J dropped 10; count of bases not matched to a gene: 17. Germline V gives CDR1 LNHDA, CDR2 SQIVND (reference sequence). This CDR3 spans 17 amino acids. CDR3 residues: CASSYPGTGVSRSPLHF. Here the CDR3 DNA reads TGTGCCAGTTCTTACCCCGGGACAGGGGTATCCAGGTCACCCCTCCACTTT.

This clone was seen once. This chain links TRBV5-1 with TRBJ2-5, with TRBD2 matching over 8 bases. Germline trimming cut 3 bases from V and 4 bases from J; bases unmatched to any gene: 5. The CDR3 loop spans 14 amino acids. Per germline, CDR1 SGHRS and CDR2 YFSETQ. CDR3 sequence: CASSSGGAGETQYF. As DNA, the CDR3 is TGCGCCAGCAGCTCCGGGGGGGCGGGAGAGACCCAGTACTTC.

The chain couples TRBV2 to TRBJ1-6, with 8 bases lining up with TRBD1. The germline gives CDR1 SNHLY, CDR2 FYNNEI. The V and J ends lost 4 bases and 5 bases, in that order; junction bases with no gene match: 7. This CDR3 contains 16 residues. DNA of the CDR3: TGTGCCAGCAGTGGGCGACAGGGGACAGATAATTCACCCCTCCACTTT. Protein: CASSGRQGTDNSPLHF.

The gene calls are TRBV5-4 and TRBJ2-7; D gene uncertain. Trimming shortened V by 4 bases and J by 0 bases, and 11 bases separated the two germline ends. The CDR3 is 14 residues long. Germline V gene lookup returns CDR1 SGHNT and CDR2 YYREEE (reference sequence). CDR3 nucleotides: TGTGCCAGCAGCCCCCGGGTGAGCTCCTACGAGCAGTACTTC. This codes for CASSPRVSSYEQYF.

The V and J genes are TRBV19 and TRBJ1-2; D perhaps matches TRBD1 (6 bases). Germline CDR1 reads LNHDA; CDR2 reads SQIVND (reference sequence). V lost 8 bases to trimming and J lost 3 bases, with 19 bases between them. The CDR3 runs 15 residues. CDR3 sequence: CASWKGGTPYYGYTF. The CDR3 DNA reads TGTGCCAGTTGGAAAGGGGGGACCCCCTACTATGGCTACACCTTC.

V gene TRBV5-1 combines with J gene TRBJ2-3, with 9 bases matching TRBD2. Germline loops: CDR1 SGHRS, CDR2 YFSETQ. The CDR3 is 18 residues long. The junction had 16 bases not matched to a gene; V was cut back by 4 bases and J by 4 bases. The CDR3 sequence: CASSASPAGGGDPDTQYF. CDR3 in DNA: TGCGCCAGCAGCGCATCCCCAGCCGGCGGGGGGGACCCAGATACGCAGTATTTT.

The table lists this clone with a count of one. This rearrangement joins TRBV28 to TRBJ2-5; TRBD2 agrees at 8 bases. CDR3 length: 15 amino acids. Per germline, CDR1 MDHEN and CDR2 SYDVKM. J lost 1 base, V lost 4 bases, and 5 bases had no gene match. The CDR3 DNA follows: TGTGCCAGCAGTTCCCATACTAGCGGCCAAGAGACCCAGTACTTC. Translated: CASSSHTSGQETQYF.

V is TRBV6-5 and J is TRBJ2-1; 9 bases match TRBD2. The germline V gene has CDR1 MNHEY and CDR2 SVGAGI. Trimming took 0 bases from V and 10 from J; bases not matched to a gene: 7. The CDR3 has 15 amino acids. The CDR3 nucleotides read TGTGCCAGCAGTTACTCGGGCGGGGGGGCAGAAGAGCAGTTCTTC. Residues: CASSYSGGGAEEQFF.

With respect to this clone: One end of the junction fails to match germline, which may point to a read error. The rearrangement links TRBV5-1 to TRBJ1-1; TRBD1 aligns across 10 bases. Germline V gene lookup returns CDR1 SGHRS and CDR2 YFSETQ. The CDR3 loop spans 17 amino acids. Written as DNA, the CDR3 is TGCGCCAGCAGCCTGACTGCTGCTTCCGGGACAGGGGCCCGCCTGGGATTT. Its translation is CASSLTAASGTGARLGF. The whole variable domain, remainder taken from reference TRBV5-1 and TRBJ1-1, is KAGVTQTPRYLIKTRGQQVTLSCSPISGHRSVSWYQQTPGQGLQFLFEYFSETQRNKGNFPGRFSGRQFSNSRSEMNVSTLELGDSALYLCASSLTAASGTGARLGFGQGTRLTVV.

The V gene is TRBV7-9, the J gene TRBJ1-5, with 7 bases identical to TRBD1. V was clipped by 5 bases and J by 4 bases; unmatched bases: 5. The CDR3 contains 14 residues. Germline V CDR1 and CDR2: SEHNR, FQNEAQ (reference sequence). The CDR3 DNA reads as TGTGCCAGCAGCCCAGGGACAGCAAATCAGCCCCAGCATTTT. Its translation is CASSPGTANQPQHF.

This chain links TRBV9 with TRBJ1-5, with unresolved D. V was trimmed by 3 bases and J by 7 bases, leaving 14 bases between them. This CDR3 contains 14 residues. Germline CDR1 is SGDLS and CDR2 is YYNGEE. The CDR3 DNA reads as TGTGCCAGCAGCGCTAGGCCGACTGGACAGCCCCAGCATTTT. Translation gives CASSARPTGQPQHF.

The chain combines TRBV28 with TRBJ2-3; D assignment may be TRBD1 or TRBD2 (6 bases each). The CDR3 has 16 residues. V lost 5 bases and J lost 4, with 19 bases in between. CDR1 and CDR2 from the germline V gene are MDHEN and SYDVKM. CDR3 protein: CASSIDHGGRPDTQYF. CDR3 sequence (DNA): TGTGCCAGCAGTATTGATCACGGGGGCCGTCCAGATACGCAGTATTTT.

This clone was seen a handful of times. The V and J genes are TRBV4-2 and TRBJ2-2; TRBD1 is a possible D gene (8 bases). CDR1 is LGHNA and CDR2 is YNFKEQ in the germline V gene. V was pared by 0 bases and J by 2 bases, with 13 bases between. The CDR3 is 17 amino acids. The CDR3 bases are TGTGCCAGCAGCCAAGATACAGGGGGGGATAACACCGGGGAGCTGTTTTTT. Amino acid sequence: CASSQDTGGDNTGELFF.

This clone was seen a handful of times. V gene TRBV3-1 (or the pseudogene TRBV3-2) combines with J gene TRBJ2-7; D remains unclear. The germline CDR1 and CDR2 sequences are LGHDT and YNNKEL (reference sequence). This CDR3 comprises 11 residues. With 6 bases removed from V and 1 base from J, the gap between germline ends came to 4 bases. The CDR3 sequence: CASSTSYEQYF. The CDR3 DNA follows: TGTGCCAGCAGTACATCCTACGAGCAGTACTTC.

This chain connects TRBV5-1 to TRBJ2-3; TRBD2 aligns across 11 bases. The CDR3 length is 17 residues. V lost 0 bases to trimming and J lost 3 bases; unmatched junction nucleotides: 6. CDR1 and CDR2 (germline): SGHRS, YFSETQ. This chain's CDR3 is CASSLAWTSGYTDTQYF. The CDR3 DNA follows: TGCGCCAGCAGCTTGGCCTGGACTAGCGGGTATACAGATACGCAGTATTTT. Variable domain in full (rest from reference TRBV5-1 and TRBJ2-3): KAGVTQTPRYLIKTRGQQVTLSCSPISGHRSVSWYQQTPGQGLQFLFEYFSETQRNKGNFPGRFSGRQFSNSRSEMNVSTLELGDSALYLCASSLAWTSGYTDTQYFGPGTRLTVL.

V is TRBV5-1 and J is TRBJ1-4; D gene unclear. This CDR3 spans 15 amino acids. Germline CDR1 reads SGHRS; CDR2 reads YFSETQ. Trimming pared 4 bases from V and 4 bases from J, leaving 14 bases between. The CDR3 bases are TGCGCCAGCAGCCCCCCAATCGACGGTAATGAAAAACTGTTTTTT. Translating it yields CASSPPIDGNEKLFF. Together with reference TRBV5-1 and TRBJ1-4, the CDR3 gives the full variable domain: KAGVTQTPRYLIKTRGQQVTLSCSPISGHRSVSWYQQTPGQGLQFLFEYFSETQRNKGNFPGRFSGRQFSNSRSEMNVSTLELGDSALYLCASSPPIDGNEKLFFGSGTQLSVL.

This chain links TRBV4-2 with TRBJ1-3; D is possibly TRBD1 (5 bases). The CDR3 has 16 amino acids. Trimming removed 0 bases from V and 2 bases from J, with 11 bases in between. Germline-derived CDR1 and CDR2 are LGHNA and YNFKEQ. DNA of the CDR3: TGTGCCAGCAGCCAAGATCTAGTGACAGCTGGAAACACCATATATTTT. It specifies CASSQDLVTAGNTIYF.

V usage is TRBV4-1 and J usage is TRBJ2-1; TRBD2 agrees at 12 bases. The CDR3 is 20 residues long. In germline, CDR1 is MGHRA, CDR2 YSYEKL. V dropped 0 bases and J dropped 3; count of bases not matched to a gene: 12. The CDR3 DNA reads as TGCGCCAGCAGCCAAGATAAGGTGACTAGCGGGAGAATATACTACAATGAGCAGTTCTTC. Amino acids: CASSQDKVTSGRIYYNEQFF.

CDR3 loop: CASRAGSLGANYGYTF. In nucleotides, the CDR3 is TGCGCCAGCAGGGCGGGTAGTTTGGGTGCTAACTATGGCTACACCTTC. The chain recombines TRBV5-1 with TRBJ1-2; D gene unclear. Trimming shortened V by 5 bases and J by 0 bases, and 17 bases separated the two germline ends. Germline CDR1 is SGHRS and CDR2 is YFSETQ. This CDR3 is 16 amino acids long.

This clone was counted only a few times. The rearrangement joins TRBV7-6 to TRBJ2-7, with D possibly being TRBD1 (6 bases). V dropped 5 bases and J dropped 3 bases, with 14 bases sitting between them. CDR3 size: 14 residues. Germline loops: CDR1 SGHVS, CDR2 FNYEAQ. CDR3 loop: CASSPGQKGYEQYF. CDR3 DNA: TGTGCCAGCAGCCCCGGACAGAAAGGCTACGAGCAGTACTTC.

This chain uses TRBV7-2 with TRBJ2-7; 11 nucleotides align to TRBD1. V was clipped by 5 bases and J by 1 base; unmatched bases: 4. The CDR3 sequence is 15 residues long. In germline, CDR1 is SGHTA, CDR2 FQGNSA. CDR3 sequence reads: CASSIRDRGSYEQYF. The CDR3 DNA follows: TGTGCCAGCAGCATTCGGGACAGGGGGTCCTACGAGCAGTACTTC. Drawing the rest from reference TRBV7-2 and TRBJ2-7, the complete variable domain is GAGVSQSPSNKVTEKGKDVELRCDPISGHTALYWYRQSLGQGLEFLIYFQGNSAPDKSGLPSDRFSAERTGGSVSTLTIQRTQQEDSAVYLCASSIRDRGSYEQYFGPGTRLTVT.

This chain joins TRBV19 and TRBJ1-4, with a weak D call TRBD1 (6 bases). The length of the CDR3 is 17 residues. The V gene's germline CDR1 is LNHDA and CDR2 SQIVND (reference sequence). Trimming removed 7 bases from V and 0 bases from J, with 18 bases in between. CDR3 DNA sequence: TGTGCCAGTACCACCCTAGAGGGGGGTGCAACTAATGAAAAACTGTTTTTT. It yields the protein CASTTLEGGATNEKLFF.

This clone was recorded once. This chain uses TRBV6-5 with TRBJ1-5, with D uncertain. This CDR3 comprises 15 residues. Trimming shortened V by 0 bases and J by 4 bases, and 10 bases separated the two germline ends. CDR1 and CDR2 (germline): MNHEY, SVGAGI. The CDR3 DNA reads as TGTGCCAGCAGTTACTCGGGTAGATCTAATCAGCCCCAGCATTTT. It codes for CASSYSGRSNQPQHF.

The chain combines TRBV7-2 with TRBJ2-1; a possible D gene is TRBD2 (7 bases). The V gene's germline CDR1 is SGHTA and CDR2 FQGNSA. The CDR3 is 14 residues long. Trimming took 5 bases from V and 9 from J, leaving 17 bases between them. The CDR3 DNA is TGTGCCAGCAGCCTATCGACGGGGGGCGGTGAGCAGTTCTTC. This codes for CASSLSTGGGEQFF.

The chain carries TRBV6-1 and TRBJ1-3; D unresolved. Trimming pared 0 bases from V and 4 bases from J, leaving 10 bases between. This CDR3 region has 15 residues. The germline V gene encodes CDR1 MNHNS and CDR2 SASEGT. CDR3 sequence reads: CASSEASTHGNTIYF. The CDR3, as DNA: TGTGCCAGCAGTGAAGCTTCGACTCACGGAAACACCATATATTTT.

This chain uses TRBV6-2 or TRBV6-3 with TRBJ1-1, with D hard to call. This CDR3 contains 13 residues. Germline lookup yields CDR1 MNHEY and CDR2 SVGEGT. The ends were cut back, 0 bases at V and 3 bases at J, with 5 bases in the middle. CDR3 amino acids: CASSYSRDTEAFF. In DNA, the CDR3 is TGTGCCAGCAGTTACTCTAGGGACACTGAAGCTTTCTTT.